The 27 T cell receptor beta chains listed next were all sequenced from one sample in a study of sequential checkpoint blockade in melanoma. Sequencing was performed with immunoSEQ multiplex PCR; in TCRdb, only in-frame clones are kept and a portion is missing. The sample carries around 12,000 clones, roughly 72% recorded once. Described treatment: randomized to nivolumab then ipilimumab (arm A) or the reverse (arm B). Sequencing used CD8+ T cells sorted from blood (inferred from file names), obtained from a patient given nivolumab and ipilimumab in sequence. The receptors originated from a human donor with melanoma.

About this clone itself: Additional DNA sequences in this sample encode the identical CDR3. J is TRBJ2-7 and V is TRBV5-6, with TRBD1 as a possible D gene (5 bases). V was clipped by 1 base and J by 0 bases, with 8 bases between them. Germline lookup yields CDR1 SGHDT and CDR2 YYEEEE. CDR3 length equals 14 residues. The CDR3 DNA sequence: TGTGCCAGCAGCTTGACAGGCTACTCCTACGAGCAGTACTTC. Protein: CASSLTGYSYEQYF.

The gene calls are TRBV27 and TRBJ2-2, with D possibly TRBD2 on 6 matching bases. Germline V gene sequence: CDR1 MNHEY, CDR2 SMNVEV (reference sequence). The CDR3 is made up of 14 amino acids. Trimming took 2 bases from V and 3 from J, leaving 7 bases between them. The CDR3, as DNA: TGTGCCAGCAGTTTACGGGGGTACACCGGGGAGCTGTTTTTT. This codes for CASSLRGYTGELFF.

V is TRBV7-9 and J is TRBJ1-3, with 7 bases identical to TRBD1. V shed 7 bases, J shed 3 bases, and the junction held 9 bases outside the gene matches. Germline loops: CDR1 SEHNR, CDR2 FQNEAQ (reference sequence). CDR3 length: 15 amino acids. In nucleotides, the CDR3 is TGTGCCAGCAAAGGAGGGGGCGCGGTTGGAAACACCATATATTTT. It encodes CASKGGGAVGNTIYF. The full variable domain, rest sourced from reference TRBV7-9 and TRBJ1-3, is DTGVSQNPRHKITKRGQNVTFRCDPISEHNRLYWYRQTLGQGPEFLTYFQNEAQLEKSRLLSDRFSAERPKGSFSTLEIQRTEQGDSAMYLCASKGGGAVGNTIYFGEGSWLTVV.

The chain couples TRBV6-5 to TRBJ2-3; maybe TRBD2 (6 bases). From germline, CDR1 is MNHEY and CDR2 SVGAGI. The CDR3 spans 16 residues. V was trimmed by 0 bases and J by 2 bases, leaving 12 bases between them. The CDR3 nucleotides are TGTGCCAGCAGTTACTCCGGACTATCCCCCACAGATACGCAGTATTTT. It codes for CASSYSGLSPTDTQYF.

The chain links TRBV7-2 to TRBJ1-5; no clear D gene. The germline gives CDR1 SGHTA, CDR2 FQGNSA. The CDR3 loop spans 13 amino acids. Trimming took 11 bases from V and 4 from J, leaving 15 bases between them. The CDR3 protein is CASRVDSNQPQHF. The CDR3, as DNA: TGTGCCTCCCGGGTAGACTCTAATCAGCCCCAGCATTTT.

The chain has TRBV6-5 and TRBJ2-5; 8 bases agree with TRBD1. Germline V gene data show CDR1 as MNHEY and CDR2 as SVGAGI. The V segment lost 5 bases and the J segment 5 bases; nucleotides outside the gene matches: 7. This CDR3 region has 14 residues. The CDR3 nucleotides read TGTGCCAGCAGTCCCACAGGGGGTGGGGAGACCCAGTACTTC. It is translated as CASSPTGGGETQYF.

V usage is TRBV4-3 and J usage is TRBJ1-1, with D unclear. Germline V gene lookup returns CDR1 LGHNA and CDR2 YSLEER. V lost 0 bases, J lost 6 bases, and 14 bases lay in between. This CDR3 spans 15 amino acids. The CDR3 coding sequence is TGCGCCAGCAGCCAAGACTTGCGGGAACAAGCTGAAGCTTTCTTT. It codes for CASSQDLREQAEAFF.

The CDR3 bases are TGTGCCAGCACCAAGGGACAGGCCCTCTCTGGGGCCAACGTCCTGACTTTC. It translates to CASTKGQALSGANVLTF. The chain joins TRBV5-5 to TRBJ2-6; 8 nucleotides match TRBD1. This CDR3 comprises 17 residues. The V gene's germline CDR1 is SGHKS and CDR2 YYEKEE (reference sequence). V gave up 6 bases and J gave up 0 bases; unmatched junction bases: 8.

The sample holds one count of this clone. J is TRBJ2-7 and V is TRBV10-1; TRBD1 might be the D (5 bases). CDR1 WNHNN and CDR2 SYGVQD come from the germline V gene (reference sequence). The V and J ends lost 0 bases and 2 bases respectively, with 8 bases between them. The CDR3 totals 14 residues. CDR3 loop: CASSESVGAYEQYF. The CDR3 DNA is TGCGCCAGCAGTGAGTCGGTAGGGGCCTACGAGCAGTACTTC.

This clone was observed a handful of times. The chain recombines TRBV9 with TRBJ2-7; the match to TRBD2 covers 7 bases. V shed 4 bases, J shed 8 bases, and the junction held 12 bases outside the gene matches. Germline CDR1 SGDLS, CDR2 YYNGEE. The CDR3 length is 14 residues. CDR3 DNA sequence: TGTGCCAGCAGCTCCAATTCACCGGGGGGTAAGCAGTACTTC. This sequence encodes CASSSNSPGGKQYF.

The chain has TRBV19 and TRBJ2-5, with D tentatively TRBD2 (6 bases). The length of the CDR3 is 14 residues. Germline V gene lookup returns CDR1 LNHDA and CDR2 SQIVND (reference sequence). The V end was cut by 8 bases, the J end by 7 bases, with 20 bases between. The CDR3 DNA is TGTGCCAGTTCCCCGGTGGGGGGTACGGTGACCCAGTACTTC. It is translated as CASSPVGGTVTQYF. Together with reference TRBV19 and TRBJ2-5, the CDR3 gives the full variable domain: DGGITQSPKYLFRKEGQNVTLSCEQNLNHDAMYWYRQDPGQGLRLIYYSQIVNDFQKGDIAEGYSVSREKKESFPLTVTSAQKNPTAFYLCASSPVGGTVTQYFGPGTRLLVL.

The rearrangement links TRBV6-4 to TRBJ2-5, with 8 bases aligning to TRBD2. The V and J ends lost 9 bases and 4 bases, in that order; junction bases with no gene match: 7. The CDR3 length is 13 residues. CDR1 is MRHNA and CDR2 is SNTAGT in the germline V gene. CDR3: CARAGGDGETQYF. The CDR3 nucleotides are TGTGCCAGGGCCGGGGGGGATGGAGAGACCCAGTACTTC.

This clone occurred once. V and J are TRBV6-5 and TRBJ2-5; TRBD1 might be the D (6 bases). Gene TRBJ2-7 matches the end of the DNA better, so the J call may be wrong. The CDR3 runs to 16 residues. CDR1 is MNHEY, CDR2 SVGAGI, per germline. CDR3 region: CASSYSWHPGAYEQYF. The CDR3 DNA follows: TGTGCCAGCAGTTACTCGTGGCACCCAGGGGCCTACGAGCAGTACTTC.

The rearrangement joins TRBV13 to TRBJ2-7; the match to TRBD1 covers 7 bases. The CDR3 covers 13 residues. Germline V gene lookup returns CDR1 PRHDT and CDR2 FYEKMQ (reference sequence). The V and J ends lost 7 bases and 4 bases, in that order; junction bases with no gene match: 7. The CDR3 nucleotides read TGTGCCAGCACCGAGAGGGGGCTTTACGAGCAGTACTTC. Translated: CASTERGLYEQYF.

The chain employs TRBV6-4 and TRBJ2-7; 11 bases line up with TRBD2. V lost 5 bases, J lost 3 bases, and 6 bases stayed unmatched. The CDR3 is 15 residues long. CDR1 and CDR2 from the germline V gene are MRHNA and SNTAGT. This CDR3 reads CASSYGTSGHYEQYF. In DNA, the CDR3 is TGTGCCAGCAGTTACGGGACTAGCGGACACTACGAGCAGTACTTC.

A single count supports this clone. The chain joins TRBV6-4 to TRBJ1-1; TRBD1 matches at 7 bases. J gave up 5 bases and V 3 bases, and 6 bases lay outside the gene matches. Looked up from germline, CDR1 is MRHNA and CDR2 is SNTAGT. This CDR3 has 14 amino acids. CDR3: CASSEVRGATEAFF. CDR3 coding DNA: TGTGCCAGCAGTGAGGTCAGGGGGGCGACTGAAGCTTTCTTT.

The chain carries TRBV29-1 and TRBJ1-2; 7 bases are shared with TRBD1. With 4 bases clipped from V and 0 bases from J, the junction kept 5 bases outside the gene matches. There are 14 residues in the CDR3. Germline V CDR1 and CDR2: SQVTM, ANQGSEA. The CDR3 here is CSVVGTAPNYGYTF. CDR3 bases: TGCAGCGTTGTTGGGACAGCACCTAACTATGGCTACACCTTC.

The count of this clone is one. The chain recombines TRBV5-5 with TRBJ2-5; D is perhaps TRBD2 (6 bases). CDR3 length: 12 amino acids. Trimming pared 2 bases from V and 5 bases from J, leaving 7 bases between. The germline V gene has CDR1 SGHKS and CDR2 YYEKEE (reference sequence). CDR3 nucleotides: TGTGCCAGCAGCTTTCTAGCGGAGACCCAGTACTTC. It translates to CASSFLAETQYF.

The sample holds one count of this clone. V usage is TRBV11-3 and J usage is TRBJ2-2, with 12 bases lining up with TRBD2. Germline V gene lookup returns CDR1 SGHNT and CDR2 YENEEA. The length of the CDR3 is 16 residues. Losses at the gene ends were 5 bases for V and 6 bases for J; bases not matched to a gene: 7. DNA for the CDR3: TGTGCCAGCAGCCCTCGGACTAGCGGGGTGTCCGGGGAGCTGTTTTTT. This encodes CASSPRTSGVSGELFF.

The chain links TRBV9 to TRBJ1-5; 7 bases agree with TRBD1. This CDR3 is 16 amino acids long. Unmatched junction bases numbered 10, after V lost 3 bases and J lost 4 bases. Germline V gene lookup returns CDR1 SGDLS and CDR2 YYNGEE. CDR3 bases: TGTGCCAGCAGCGGGGGTGGGGACAGCCTAAATCAGCCCCAGCATTTT. It specifies CASSGGGDSLNQPQHF.

The CDR3 nucleotides read TGTGCCAGCAGCCAAGATATGGCAGGGGGCGCAGGGAACACTGAAGCTTTCTTT. This gives the protein CASSQDMAGGAGNTEAFF. The chain joins TRBV4-2 to TRBJ1-1; 8 bases agree with TRBD1. Germline V gene sequence: CDR1 LGHNA, CDR2 YNFKEQ. CDR3 length: 18 amino acids. V dropped 0 bases and J dropped 1; count of bases not matched to a gene: 10.

The gene calls are TRBV2 and TRBJ2-7; 8 nucleotides line up with TRBD2. Germline V gives CDR1 SNHLY, CDR2 FYNNEI. The CDR3 length is 13 residues. With V trimmed by 6 bases and J by 4 bases, 5 bases remained unmatched. The CDR3 coding sequence is TGTGCCAGCAGAAGCGGGAGTAAATACGAGCAGTACTTC. This encodes CASRSGSKYEQYF.

V and J are TRBV5-4 and TRBJ1-2; 11 bases match TRBD1. CDR1 SGHNT and CDR2 YYREEE come from the germline V gene (reference sequence). The CDR3 runs to 14 residues. V dropped 4 bases and J dropped 4; count of bases not matched to a gene: 3. CDR3 bases: TGTGCCAGCAGCGGGACAGGGGGTAGCTATGGCTACACCTTC. This translates into CASSGTGGSYGYTF.

This rearrangement joins TRBV2 to TRBJ2-3; D perhaps matches TRBD2 (5 bases). From germline, CDR1 is SNHLY and CDR2 FYNNEI. This CDR3 has 16 amino acids. V was trimmed by 6 bases and J by 1 base, leaving 17 bases between them. The CDR3 spells CASSAWAERRTDTQYF. The CDR3 nucleotides are TGTGCCAGCAGCGCCTGGGCGGAGCGGCGCACAGATACGCAGTATTTT.

The chain carries TRBV7-6 and TRBJ2-5, with D tentatively TRBD2 (6 bases). V shed 5 bases and J shed 8 bases, with 18 bases lying between them. CDR1 is SGHVS and CDR2 is FNYEAQ in the germline V gene. CDR3 length equals 14 residues. CDR3 region: CASSLGGALETQYF. The CDR3 DNA reads as TGTGCCAGCAGCCTGGGAGGTGCCCTAGAAACCCAGTACTTC.

The rearrangement uses TRBV5-1 and TRBJ2-5; D gene ambiguous. The assigned J gene may be wrong: the sequence end matches TRBJ2-7 better. Per germline, CDR1 SGHRS and CDR2 YFSETQ. The CDR3 has 12 residues. The CDR3 loop reads CASSSRIYEQYF. CDR3 bases: TGCGCCAGCAGCTCCAGGATCTACGAGCAGTACTTC.

The CDR3 loop reads CASSEVAGMDHGELFF. The CDR3, as DNA: TGTGCCAGCAGTGAGGTTGCGGGGATGGATCACGGGGAGCTGTTTTTT. The chain joins TRBV2 to TRBJ2-2; D is perhaps TRBD2 (6 bases). CDR3 size: 16 residues. The V end was cut by 3 bases, the J end by 7 bases, with 18 bases between. CDR1 is SNHLY, CDR2 FYNNEI, per germline.